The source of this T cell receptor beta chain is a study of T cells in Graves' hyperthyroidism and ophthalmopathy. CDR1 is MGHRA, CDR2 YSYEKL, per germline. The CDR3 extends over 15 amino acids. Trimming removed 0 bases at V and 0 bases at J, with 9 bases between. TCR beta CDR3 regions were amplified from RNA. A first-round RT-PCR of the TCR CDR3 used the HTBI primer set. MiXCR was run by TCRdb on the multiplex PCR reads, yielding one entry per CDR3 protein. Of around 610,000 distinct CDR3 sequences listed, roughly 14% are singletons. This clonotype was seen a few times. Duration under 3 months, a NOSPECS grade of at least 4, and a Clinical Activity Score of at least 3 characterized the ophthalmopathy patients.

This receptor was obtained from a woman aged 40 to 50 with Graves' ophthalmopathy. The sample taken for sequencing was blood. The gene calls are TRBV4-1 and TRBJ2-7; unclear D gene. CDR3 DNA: TGCGCCAGCAGCCAAGAGGCCCGTAGCTCCTACGAGCAGTACTTC. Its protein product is CASSQEARSSYEQYF.